The 17 T cell receptor beta chains in this list originate from one sample, sequenced in a study of cytomegalovirus exposure and HLA in healthy donors. Amplification used 60 Vbeta primers and 13 Jbeta primers. Only in-frame clones appear in the TCRdb table, and some are missing; sequencing was by immunoSEQ multiplex PCR. The sample lists 110,000 to 150,000 clones, 80% seen once, with approximately 2% in the top ten. Sequenced sample: PBMCs. The receptors stem from a man in his thirties or forties in good health and CMV-seronegative.

This sequence joins TRBV29-1 and TRBJ1-1; a weak D match, TRBD1 (5 bases). This CDR3 spans 13 amino acids. The V end lost 7 bases, the J end lost 5 bases, and 17 bases lay between the germline ends. The germline V gene encodes CDR1 SQVTM and CDR2 ANQGSEA. The CDR3 bases are TGCAGCGGGGACCCGGGGAGGGGAACTGAAGCTTTCTTT. Amino acid sequence: CSGDPGRGTEAFF.

The genes are TRBV18 and TRBJ2-5, with 8 bases aligning to TRBD1. Per the germline V gene, CDR1 is KGHSH and CDR2 is LQKENI. The CDR3 runs 14 residues. J was trimmed by 4 bases and V by 3 bases; bases with no gene match: 4. Here the CDR3 DNA reads TGTGCCAGCTCACCCGGACAGGGTGGAGAGACCCAGTACTTC. This encodes CASSPGQGGETQYF.

The chain's CDR3 is CASTSGTTVPYEQYF. The CDR3 DNA sequence: TGTGCCAGCACTTCAGGGACTACCGTACCCTACGAGCAGTACTTC. V gene TRBV27 combines with J gene TRBJ2-7; 7 positions match TRBD2. Germline values: CDR1 MNHEY, CDR2 SMNVEV (reference sequence). V was clipped by 7 bases and J by 2 bases; unmatched bases: 11. CDR3 length equals 15 residues.

This clone was seen only once. This rearrangement joins TRBV5-6 to TRBJ1-6, with no clear D. Trimming left V 1 base short and J 0 bases short, with 14 bases between. The CDR3 extends over 18 amino acids. CDR1 and CDR2 (germline): SGHDT, YYEEEE. For the CDR3, the DNA is TGTGCCAGCAGCTTGTGGCAACGCGGCAGCTCCTATAATTCACCCCTCCACTTT. Protein: CASSLWQRGSSYNSPLHF.

The chain employs TRBV28 and TRBJ1-5, with D possibly being TRBD1 (5 bases). V was cut by 3 bases and J by 5 bases, with 11 bases left in between. Germline V gene sequence: CDR1 MDHEN, CDR2 SYDVKM. The CDR3 contains 14 residues. The CDR3 sequence is CASSLSGVYQPQHF. The DNA for the CDR3 is TGTGCCAGCAGTTTGTCGGGGGTTTATCAGCCCCAGCATTTT.

J is TRBJ2-1 and V is TRBV10-1; possible D gene TRBD1, 6 bases. Trimming pared 6 bases from V and 0 bases from J, leaving 12 bases between. The CDR3 is made up of 15 amino acids. Germline-derived CDR1 and CDR2 are WNHNN and SYGVQD (reference sequence). The CDR3 loop is CASSQDSLSYNEQFF. DNA for the CDR3: TGCGCCAGCAGCCAGGACAGTCTCTCCTACAATGAGCAGTTCTTC.

This clone appeared a single time. The gene calls are TRBV28 and TRBJ2-6; 9 bases line up with TRBD1. J was trimmed by 4 bases and V by 7 bases; bases with no gene match: 8. Germline CDR1 MDHEN, CDR2 SYDVKM. This CDR3 has 16 amino acids. DNA for the CDR3: TGTGCCAGCAAGGGGACAGGGTCCTACGGGGCCAACGTCCTGACTTTC. This encodes CASKGTGSYGANVLTF.

This chain joins TRBV19 and TRBJ2-7, with D perhaps matching TRBD2 (5 bases). The CDR3 has 15 residues. V gave up 5 bases and J gave up 5 bases, with 19 bases separating them. Germline-derived CDR1 and CDR2 are LNHDA and SQIVND (reference sequence). The CDR3 spells CASSATGNPVHEQYF. CDR3 DNA: TGTGCCAGTAGTGCAACCGGGAATCCCGTCCACGAGCAGTACTTC.

V and J are TRBV6-5 and TRBJ2-7; a weak D match, TRBD2 (6 bases). The CDR3 spans 13 residues. Trimming took off 5 bases at V and 3 bases at J, with 11 bases between the two ends. Per germline, CDR1 MNHEY and CDR2 SVGAGI. CDR3: CASSPGLIYEQYF. CDR3 DNA: TGTGCCAGCAGTCCTGGACTAATCTACGAGCAGTACTTC.

This chain joins TRBV2 and TRBJ1-1; TRBD1 matches at 8 bases. CDR1 and CDR2 (germline): SNHLY, FYNNEI. The CDR3 is made up of 13 amino acids. The J segment lost 6 bases and the V segment lost 8 bases, leaving 8 bases of the junction unmatched. Written as DNA, the CDR3 is TGTGCCAGCGCGTACAGGGGGACTGCTGAAGCTTTCTTT. As protein: CASAYRGTAEAFF. The whole variable domain, remainder taken from reference TRBV2 and TRBJ1-1, is EPEVTQTPSHQVTQMGQEVILRCVPISNHLYFYWYRQILGQKVEFLVSFYNNEISEKSEIFDDQFSVERPDGSNFTLKIRSTKLEDSAMYFCASAYRGTAEAFFGQGTRLTVV.

The rearrangement links TRBV19 to TRBJ1-1, with D maybe TRBD1 (6 bases). The V end was cut by 3 bases, the J end by 5 bases, with 10 bases between. This CDR3 has 13 amino acids. Germline V CDR1 and CDR2: LNHDA, SQIVND (reference sequence). CDR3 amino acids: CASSIATGTEAFF. CDR3 DNA sequence: TGTGCCAGTAGTATCGCCACAGGGACTGAAGCTTTCTTT.

This clone was found once. This chain links TRBV6-1 with TRBJ2-2; TRBD1 matches 8 bases. The junction had 11 bases not matched to a gene; V was cut back by 4 bases and J by 13 bases. Germline assignment: CDR1 MNHNS and CDR2 SASEGT. The CDR3 consists of 14 residues. The CDR3 spells CASSGVDREATLFF. The CDR3 nucleotides are TGTGCCAGCAGTGGGGTGGACAGGGAAGCTACGCTGTTTTTT.

This chain links TRBV6-5 with TRBJ1-2, with D maybe TRBD1 (5 bases). The CDR3 has 14 amino acids. V was cut by 6 bases and J by 11 bases, with 22 bases left in between. Per the germline V gene, CDR1 is MNHEY and CDR2 is SVGAGI. Written as DNA, the CDR3 is TGTGCCAGCAGCGCGGGACTGTCCTCCCTGGGATACACCTTC. It encodes CASSAGLSSLGYTF.

The chain uses TRBV7-9 and TRBJ2-7, with 10 nucleotides matching TRBD2. The J segment lost 0 bases and the V segment lost 2 bases, leaving 4 bases of the junction unmatched. The length of the CDR3 is 16 residues. Germline lookup yields CDR1 SEHNR and CDR2 FQNEAQ (reference sequence). The CDR3 nucleotides are TGTGCCAGCAGCTTAAGGGCTAGCGGGAGCTCCTACGAGCAGTACTTC. This codes for CASSLRASGSSYEQYF.

This chain uses TRBV6-5 with TRBJ2-7; 9 bases align to TRBD1. CDR3 length: 16 amino acids. CDR1 is MNHEY and CDR2 is SVGAGI in the germline V gene. Trimming cost V 2 bases and J 0 bases; bases outside gene matches: 5. In nucleotides, the CDR3 is TGTGCCAGCAGTTACGGGGGGACAGGGAGCTCCTACGAGCAGTACTTC. Residues: CASSYGGTGSSYEQYF.

The genes are TRBV4-1 and TRBJ1-2, with 8 bases fitting TRBD1. Germline lookup yields CDR1 MGHRA and CDR2 YSYEKL. The CDR3 spans 16 residues. The J segment lost 3 bases and the V segment lost 2 bases, leaving 8 bases of the junction unmatched. The CDR3 nucleotides are TGCGCCAGCAGCCAACCGAACAGGGGGGCCTACTATGGCTACACCTTC. Its translation: CASSQPNRGAYYGYTF.

This clone showed up just a few times. Distinct nucleotide sequences in the sample also encode this CDR3. The rearrangement uses TRBV5-1 and TRBJ2-1, with D tentatively TRBD1 (5 bases). This CDR3 spans 14 amino acids. CDR1 and CDR2 (germline): SGHRS, YFSETQ. Trimming removed 5 bases from V and 0 bases from J, with 9 bases in between. As DNA, the CDR3 is TGCGCCAGCAGTTCCGACAGCTCCTACAATGAGCAGTTCTTC. It codes for CASSSDSSYNEQFF.